This TCR beta chain was recovered during a study of OX40 agonist ivuxolimab in advanced cancers. The repertoire was sequenced with immunoSEQ multiplex PCR; TCRdb's copy has only in-frame clones and lacks some. This sample yields approximately 89,000 clones, of which approximately 90% are seen a single time; around 0.29% belongs to the top ten. Germline loops: CDR1 SGHTS, CDR2 YDEGEE. V was pared by 1 base and J by 0 bases, with 7 bases of the junction left unmatched. The CDR3 extends over 18 amino acids. This clone was observed once. This sequence was found in an adult with an advanced solid tumor such as melanoma, head and neck, liver or kidney cancer. This specimen consisted of CD4+ or CD8+ T cells sorted from blood, obtained in a trial of the OX40 agonist ivuxolimab. The V call is TRBV5-8, the J call TRBJ2-6; 7 bases align to TRBD1. The CDR3 DNA reads as TGTGCCAGCAGCTTGAAAGGGGGCTTTCACTCTGGGGCCAACGTCCTGACTTTC. It codes for CASSLKGGFHSGANVLTF.